Listed below are T cell receptor beta chains from one sample, sequenced in a study of blood T cells in healthy people across ages. A single record per CDR3 protein comes from TCRdb applying MiXCR to the 5' RACE reads. The repertoire has around 1.5 million distinct CDR3 sequences, about 31% of them found once; the top ten carry roughly 12%. Sequenced input: blood. The source is a woman between 25 and 40 years old in good health. CDR3s include the opening cysteine and the closing phenylalanine or tryptophan. Each record gives: J gene, D gene, clone size, V gene, CDR3 protein, CDR3 DNA. The D gene is left open where the match is weak. Rows give clone size only sometimes, using once, few, many, or a class for an expanded clone.

TRBJ1-2 . few TRBV20-1 CSARYERLVGYGYTF TGCAGTGCTAGATATGAGAGACTTGTAGGCTATGGCTACACCTTC
TRBJ2-1 . . TRBV7-2 CASSRPDSPYNEQFF TGTGCCAGCAGCCGCCCGGACAGCCCCTACAATGAGCAGTTCTTC
TRBJ2-1 . few TRBV28 CASRIIRDTGPQFF TGTGCCAGCAGGATAATCCGGGACACCGGTCCGCAGTTCTTC
TRBJ2-1 . . TRBV10-1 CASSDGPTYNEQFF TGCGCCAGCAGCGATGGCCCTACCTACAATGAGCAGTTCTTC
TRBJ1-5 . . TRBV6-1 CASSEWGNNQPQHF TGTGCCAGCAGTGAATGGGGGAATAATCAGCCCCAGCATTTT
TRBJ2-1 . . TRBV28 CASQISSYNEQFF TGTGCCAGCCAAATCTCCTCCTACAATGAGCAGTTCTTC
TRBJ1-6 . few TRBV20-1 CSALVGGKTYNSPLHF TGCAGTGCTCTAGTGGGAGGGAAAACCTATAATTCACCCCTCCACTTT
TRBJ1-1 TRBD1 . TRBV7-9 CAGANRGRGTEAFF TGTGCCGGAGCGAACAGGGGAAGGGGCACTGAAGCTTTCTTT
TRBJ1-4 . few TRBV27 CASSPYWGTLTEEEKLFF TGTGCCAGCAGCCCCTACTGGGGCACCCTCACCGAAGAGGAAAAACTGTTTTTT
TRBJ2-3 . . TRBV20-1 CSAASWGGDTQYF TGCAGTGCCGCGTCTTGGGGCGGAGATACGCAGTATTTT
TRBJ1-1 . few TRBV5-1 CATQEEMNTEAFF TGCGCCACCCAGGAGGAAATGAACACTGAAGCTTTCTTT
TRBJ2-5 TRBD1 . TRBV4-1 CASSPGQTHLQETQYF TGCGCCAGCAGCCCGGGACAGACCCATCTCCAAGAGACCCAGTACTTC
TRBJ2-1 TRBD2 . TRBV6-6 CASSYTRLAGGNEQFF TGTGCCAGCAGTTACACCCGACTAGCGGGAGGGAATGAGCAGTTCTTC
TRBJ2-2 . . TRBV6-5 CASSPRGPAGTGELFF TGTGCCAGCAGTCCCCGGGGACCCGCGGGCACCGGGGAGCTGTTTTTT
TRBJ2-3 TRBD2 few TRBV5-1 CASSVTSGSGVDTQYF TGCGCCAGCAGCGTGACTAGCGGGAGTGGTGTAGATACGCAGTATTTT
TRBJ2-5 . . TRBV13 CATQTSPQETQYF TGTGCAACCCAGACTAGTCCACAAGAGACCCAGTACTTC
TRBJ2-5 . few TRBV11-2 CASSLGFEVFEETQYF TGTGCCAGCAGCTTAGGCTTCGAGGTTTTCGAAGAGACCCAGTACTTC
TRBJ2-1 TRBD1 few TRBV15 CATSRSVTGVSYNEQFF TGTGCCACCAGCAGGTCCGTTACAGGGGTCTCCTACAATGAGCAGTTCTTC
TRBJ2-7 . few TRBV6-1 CASSELGFGQYF TGTGCCAGCAGTGAATTGGGGTTTGGACAGTACTTC
TRBJ2-5 . . TRBV6-1 CASANEWGTRETQYF TGTGCCAGCGCAAACGAGTGGGGTACGCGGGAGACCCAGTACTTC
TRBJ2-5 . . TRBV27 CASSRSEFQETQYF TGTGCCAGCAGCCGTAGTGAATTCCAAGAGACCCAGTACTTC
TRBJ1-1 . . TRBV7-9 CASSHESWTEAFF TGTGCCAGCAGTCACGAATCCTGGACTGAAGCTTTCTTT
TRBJ2-1 . . TRBV20-1 CSAPGSWSYNEQFF TGCAGTGCACCGGGAAGTTGGTCCTACAATGAGCAGTTCTTC
TRBJ2-1 . many TRBV4-1 CASSQEHSGGARGEQFF TGCGCCAGCAGCCAAGAGCACTCAGGGGGGGCAAGGGGTGAGCAGTTCTTC
TRBJ2-1 . few TRBV10-3 CAISSTTPGEQFF TGTGCCATCAGTTCGACTACTCCCGGTGAGCAGTTCTTC
TRBJ2-7 . . TRBV4-1 CASSQEVQGFEQYF TGCGCCAGCAGCCAAGAGGTCCAGGGCTTCGAGCAGTACTTC
TRBJ2-7 . . TRBV18 CASSLTGGPNHEQYF TGTGCCAGCTCCCTCACCGGTGGCCCCAACCACGAGCAGTACTTC
TRBJ2-7 TRBD2 few TRBV20-1 CSARELADEQYF TGCAGTGCTAGGGAACTAGCGGACGAGCAGTACTTC
TRBJ2-7 . once TRBV3-1 CASSGSGHRSYEQYF TGTGCCAGCAGCGGAAGCGGTCATCGCTCCTACGAGCAGTACTTC
TRBJ2-7 . many TRBV9 CASSPTPLWSSYEQYF TGTGCCAGCAGCCCCACCCCTCTCTGGAGCTCCTACGAGCAGTACTTC
TRBJ1-4 . . TRBV4-1 CASSPTGWATNEKLFF TGCGCCAGCAGCCCCACAGGGTGGGCAACTAATGAAAAACTGTTTTTT
TRBJ2-7 . . TRBV4-2 CASSQDRSLAETYEQYF TGTGCCAGCAGCCAAGATCGATCTTTAGCGGAGACCTACGAGCAGTACTTC
TRBJ1-4 . few TRBV25-1 CASSEYSEKLFF TGTGCCAGCAGTGAATATAGTGAAAAACTGTTTTTT
TRBJ2-1 . . TRBV7-9 CASSPLGDHHNEQFF TGTGCCAGCAGCCCTCTCGGGGACCACCACAATGAGCAGTTCTTC
TRBJ2-5 . . TRBV5-1 CASSLAVVRETQYF TGCGCCAGCAGCTTGGCTGTGGTGAGAGAGACCCAGTACTTC
TRBJ1-1 . few TRBV27 CASRRELNTEAFF TGTGCCAGCAGGCGAGAATTGAACACTGAAGCTTTCTTT
TRBJ2-1 TRBD1 few TRBV7-6 CASSLETPDRDGVGEQFF TGTGCCAGCAGCTTAGAAACCCCAGACAGGGACGGGGTCGGTGAGCAGTTCTTC
TRBJ1-1 TRBD1 . TRBV20-1 CSAGTGRTEAFF TGCAGTGCTGGGACAGGCCGGACTGAAGCTTTCTTT
TRBJ2-7 . . TRBV11-2 CASSLVAAGFSYEQYF TGTGCCAGCAGCTTAGTGGCCGCAGGTTTCTCCTACGAGCAGTACTTC
TRBJ1-2 . few TRBV5-6 CASSGAGELSNGYTF TGTGCCAGCAGCGGCGCAGGGGAACTAAGTAATGGCTACACCTTC
TRBJ2-7 . . TRBV30 CAWSAPLTSGRIYEQYF TGTGCCTGGAGTGCCCCCCTGACTAGTGGGAGGATATACGAGCAGTACTTC
TRBJ2-6 . . TRBV7-2 CASSLQRPSGANVRTF TGTGCCAGCAGCTTACAGCGGCCCTCTGGGGCCAACGTCCGGACTTTC